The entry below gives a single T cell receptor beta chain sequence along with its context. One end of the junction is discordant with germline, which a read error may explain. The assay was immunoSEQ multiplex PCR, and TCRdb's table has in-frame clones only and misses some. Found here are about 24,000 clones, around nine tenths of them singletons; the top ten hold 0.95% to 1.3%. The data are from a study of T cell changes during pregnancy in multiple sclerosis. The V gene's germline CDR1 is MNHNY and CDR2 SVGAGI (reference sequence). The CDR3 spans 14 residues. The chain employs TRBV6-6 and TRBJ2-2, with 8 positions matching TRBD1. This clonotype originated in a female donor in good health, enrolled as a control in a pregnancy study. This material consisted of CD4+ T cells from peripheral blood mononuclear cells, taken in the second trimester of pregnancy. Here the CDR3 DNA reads TGTGCCAGCAGTCGACAGGGGAACGCCGGGGAGCTGTTTTTT. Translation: CASSRQGNAGELFF.